These T cell receptor beta chains were read from a single sample in a study of radiation and T cells in renal cell carcinoma. Method: immunoSEQ multiplex PCR; TCRdb's copy keeps in-frame clones and lacks some. The table has some 140,000 clones, over 75% seen once. Sequenced material: blood, taken from a patient whose treatment included radiotherapy and nephrectomy. The receptors originated from a woman between 45 and 60 years old with renal cell carcinoma. Each CDR3 is given with its conserved first and last residue. A D gene is named only where the DNA matches it firmly.

d_call j_call v_call cdr3_nt cdr3_aa
NA TRBJ2-7 TRBV7-8 TGTGCCAGCAGCTTAGAAAGCGACAGTTCCTACGAGCAGTACTTC CASSLESDSSYEQYF
TRBD1 TRBJ1-1 TRBV19 TGTGCCAGTAAGGACAGGGCGGCGTTAAACACTGAAGCTTTCTTT CASKDRAALNTEAFF
NA TRBJ2-7 TRBV19 TGTGCCAGTAGTATTGAAGTACCCATAGGAGGGCCGGCCTACGAGCAGTACTTC CASSIEVPIGGPAYEQYF
NA TRBJ1-2 TRBV2 TGTGCCAGCAGAATGAGGTGGGGGGACTATGGCTACACCTTC CASRMRWGDYGYTF
TRBD1 TRBJ1-2 TRBV7-9 TGTGCCAGCAGCCTTACAGGGACAGTGTATGGCTACACCTTC CASSLTGTVYGYTF
TRBD1 TRBJ1-6 TRBV5-1 TGCGCCAGCTCCCGGGACAGGGGGCGCGACTCACCCCTCCACTTT CASSRDRGRDSPLHF
TRBD2 TRBJ2-7 TRBV6-5 TGTGCCAGCAGTTACTCTAGCCGGGGGGGATTGTACGAGCAGTACTTC CASSYSSRGGLYEQYF
TRBD2 TRBJ2-1 TRBV5-4 TGTGCCAGCAGCTCCAAAAAAACCGGGACTAGCAGGAATGAGCAGTTCTTC CASSSKKTGTSRNEQFF
NA TRBJ2-7 TRBV5-1 TGCGCCACCTCCCCCGGGACGGACCCCTACGAGCAGTACTTC CATSPGTDPYEQYF
TRBD1 TRBJ1-1 TRBV6-6 TGTGCCAGCAGGCCGGGACAGGGGGCAGCGAACACTGAAGCTTTCTTT CASRPGQGAANTEAFF
NA TRBJ2-7 TRBV18 TGTGCCAGCTCACCAGCTGCAGGGCAGTACGAGCAGTACTTC CASSPAAGQYEQYF
NA TRBJ2-1 TRBV7-2 TGTGCCAGCAGCTTTGGCGGGGCCTCCTACAATGAGCAGTTCTTC CASSFGGASYNEQFF
TRBD1 TRBJ1-1 TRBV7-9 TGTGCCAGCAGGCCGGGACAGGGGCACCCTGAAGCTTTCTTT CASRPGQGHPEAFF
NA TRBJ2-3 TRBV28 TGTGCCAGCAGACGTCCCAGGGACACAGATACGCAGTATTTT CASRRPRDTDTQYF
NA TRBJ1-2 TRBV6-5 TGTGCCAGCAGTTACAAACAGGAGAATGGCTACACCTTC CASSYKQENGYTF
NA TRBJ2-7 TRBV6-5 TGTGCCAGCCCACCGGCGCTTGGGCAGTACTTC CASPPALGQYF
NA TRBJ2-1 TRBV25-1 TGTGCCAGCAGTGAATGGGGAAGTTTCAATGAGCAGTTCTTC CASSEWGSFNEQFF
TRBD1 TRBJ1-1 TRBV6-1 TGTGCCGCCGCGCGGCAGGGGGCACCAAACACTGAAGCTTTCTTT CAAARQGAPNTEAFF
NA TRBJ1-2 TRBV19 TGTGCCAGTAGTATCTCGGGCACCCCCTTTGATGGCTACACCTTC CASSISGTPFDGYTF